Listed below are T cell receptor beta chains from one sample, sequenced in a study of T cells in Graves' hyperthyroidism and ophthalmopathy. TCRdb processed the multiplex PCR reads anew with MiXCR; each CDR3 protein has one entry. Of about 290,000 distinct CDR3 sequences listed, approximately 14% were seen once; the top ten hold 7% to 9.5%. The specimen sequenced was blood. The receptor set was obtained from a woman aged 40 to 50 with Graves' hyperthyroidism. The CDR3 runs from the conserved cysteine through the conserved F or W. A D gene is named only where the DNA matches it firmly. Not every row has a clone size; where given, it reads once, few, many or a size class.

D gene	V gene	clone size	J gene	CDR3 DNA	CDR3 protein
TRBD1	TRBV6-2/TRBV6-3	-	TRBJ2-3	TGTGTCAGCAGTTCGGACAGGGGGGGCACAGATACGCAGTATTTT	CVSSSDRGGTDTQYF
-	TRBV29-1	many	TRBJ2-7	TGCAGCGTTGTCTTTTCCGCCCGAGGGAAGGTGCAGTACTTC	CSVVFSARGKVQYF
TRBD1	TRBV6-2/TRBV6-3	-	TRBJ2-2	TGTGCCAGCAGCCCACAGGGGTTGAGGACCGGGGAGCTGTTTTTT	CASSPQGLRTGELFF
-	TRBV7-9	many	TRBJ2-3	TGTGCCAGCAGCATACTAGCAGGCACAGATACGCAGTATTTT	CASSILAGTDTQYF
-	TRBV18	many	TRBJ1-1	TGTGCCAGCTCAAATGGACCCGACACTGAAGCTTTCTTT	CASSNGPDTEAFF
-	TRBV7-2	many	TRBJ1-2	TGTGCCAGCAGCACCGGGACATCTAACTATGGCTACACCTTC	CASSTGTSNYGYTF
TRBD1	TRBV30	many	TRBJ1-5	TGTGCCTGGAGTGTACAGGGGGGTCAGCCCCAGCATTTT	CAWSVQGGQPQHF
TRBD1	TRBV20-1	-	TRBJ2-4	TGCAGTGCTAGAGGTGACGACAGGGGGTTAAACATTCAGTACTTC	CSARGDDRGLNIQYF
TRBD1	TRBV12-3/TRBV12-4	many	TRBJ2-7	TGTGCCAGTCCGGGACAGAGATCCTACGAGCAGTACTTC	CASPGQRSYEQYF
TRBD2	TRBV28	few	TRBJ2-1	TGTGCCAGCAGTTCATTAGGACTAGCGGGAGTAAATGAGCAGTTCTTC	CASSSLGLAGVNEQFF
TRBD1	TRBV6-1	-	TRBJ2-7	TGTGCCAGCAGAGGACAGGGTGATCCCTACGAGCAGTACTTC	CASRGQGDPYEQYF
-	TRBV20-1	many	TRBJ2-3	TGCAGTGCTAGAGATCGTCGAGAGCATCTTGTCTGGGATACGCAGTATTTT	CSARDRREHLVWDTQYF
TRBD2	TRBV20-1	many	TRBJ2-7	TGCAGTGCTAGAGACGGAGCGGGATACGAGCAGTACTTC	CSARDGAGYEQYF
TRBD2	TRBV9	many	TRBJ2-3	TGTGCCAGCAGCCCCGGGGGGACTAGCACAGATACGCAGTATTTT	CASSPGGTSTDTQYF
-	TRBV20-1	-	TRBJ2-5	TGCAGTGCTAGACGGCAGTCGCAAGAGACCCAGTACTTC	CSARRQSQETQYF
TRBD2	TRBV27	-	TRBJ2-3	TGTGCCAGCAGTTTAAGTACTAGCGGCACAGATACGCAGTATTTT	CASSLSTSGTDTQYF
-	TRBV29-1	few	TRBJ2-7	TGCAGCGCTGGGTTGTGGGGGATCTCCTACGAGCAGTACTTC	CSAGLWGISYEQYF
-	TRBV6-1	few	TRBJ2-3	TGTGCCAGCAGTGAAAACGGAGATACGCAGTATTTT	CASSENGDTQYF
TRBD1	TRBV20-1	many	TRBJ2-3	TGCAGTGCTAGAAGGGACAGGGACCCAGATACGCAGTATTTT	CSARRDRDPDTQYF
-	TRBV10-1	many	TRBJ2-3	TGCGCCAGCAGTGAGAGCCCCCGCGCAGATACGCAGTATTTT	CASSESPRADTQYF
TRBD1	TRBV6-5	many	TRBJ2-7	TGTGCCAGCAGTTACCCGGGACAGGGGAGGTACGAGCAGTACTTC	CASSYPGQGRYEQYF
-	TRBV2	many	TRBJ1-5	TGTGCCAGCAGTGTCTCTGGGAGAACAAGCAATCAGCCCCAGCATTTT	CASSVSGRTSNQPQHF
TRBD1	TRBV2	many	TRBJ1-2	TGTGCCAGCATTGGCCGGGGACAGGGGTTAGGCTACACCTTC	CASIGRGQGLGYTF
-	TRBV5-1	many	TRBJ1-1	TGCGCCAGCAGCTGGGACACTCGGAACACTGAAGCTTTCTTT	CASSWDTRNTEAFF
-	TRBV20-1	many	TRBJ1-6	TGCAGTGCAAGCTCGGGGCCGGCTAATTCACCCCTCCACTTT	CSASSGPANSPLHF
TRBD1	TRBV12-5	-	TRBJ2-2	TGTGCTAGTGCCCTACAGGGGGCAAACACCGGGGAGCTGTTTTTT	CASALQGANTGELFF
-	TRBV6-4	many	TRBJ1-1	TGTGCCAGCAGTTTTACAGGGTCCACTGAAGCTTTCTTT	CASSFTGSTEAFF
TRBD1	TRBV2	many	TRBJ1-5	TGTGCCAGCTCCTGGAGGCAGGGGGGCGATCAGCCCCAGCATTTT	CASSWRQGGDQPQHF
-	TRBV7-9	-	TRBJ1-6	TGTGCCAGCAGCTTCCCAGAGAGCTCCTATAATTCACCCCTCCACTTT	CASSFPESSYNSPLHF
-	TRBV11-2	many	TRBJ2-1	TGTGCCAGCAGCCCCGGAGACAATGAGCAGTTCTTC	CASSPGDNEQFF
-	TRBV2	many	TRBJ1-1	TGTGCCAGCAGTGAGAGGACGGAGAACACTGAAGCTTTCTTT	CASSERTENTEAFF
-	TRBV5-8	few	TRBJ1-1	TGTGCCAGCAGCCCGAGCTCCGGGCCTTTCTTT	CASSPSSGPFF
TRBD1	TRBV4-2	few	TRBJ1-2	TGTGCCAGCAGCCTACTAGGGATAGGACAGGGGACTGGCTACACCTTC	CASSLLGIGQGTGYTF
TRBD1	TRBV7-8	many	TRBJ2-7	TGTGCCAGCAGCCTAGGATCTATTTTCCGGGACAGGCACTACGAGCAGTACTTC	CASSLGSIFRDRHYEQYF
-	TRBV28	many	TRBJ1-1	TGTGCCAGCAGTAGTGAGTTACCGGGACCAGCGGCTGAAGCTTTCTTT	CASSSELPGPAAEAFF
TRBD2	TRBV5-1	few	TRBJ2-7	TGCGCCAGCAGTCCGGCGGGGGTTTGGCAGTACTTC	CASSPAGVWQYF
TRBD2	TRBV12-5	many	TRBJ2-1	TGTGCTAGTGGTTCCGGGACTAGCAATGAGCAGTTCTTC	CASGSGTSNEQFF
TRBD1	TRBV5-1	many	TRBJ1-2	TGCGCCAGCAGCTTGAACCCCGGGACAGGAAACTATGGCTACACCTTC	CASSLNPGTGNYGYTF
-	TRBV7-9	many	TRBJ2-1	TGTGCCAGCAGCTTAGTGGGGGGAGCGGCCTACAATGAGCAGTTCTTC	CASSLVGGAAYNEQFF
-	TRBV19	-	TRBJ2-7	TGTGCCAGTAGTCCCCAGGGGAACCTCGAGGAGCAGTACTTC	CASSPQGNLEEQYF
-	TRBV29-1	many	TRBJ2-5	TGCAGCGTTGTTCCAGCTTTGCGAGAGACCCAGTACTTC	CSVVPALRETQYF
TRBD2	TRBV7-2	many	TRBJ2-5	TGTGCCAGCAGCTTGGGGGGTAGCGGGATCCAAGAGACCCAGTACTTC	CASSLGGSGIQETQYF
TRBD1	TRBV6-1	few	TRBJ2-3	TGTGCCAGCAGCCGACAGGGGGCCGGAGATACGCAGTATTTT	CASSRQGAGDTQYF
TRBD2	TRBV19	many	TRBJ2-1	TGTGCCAGTAGTATAGATCCGGGACTAGCGGGAGCCAATGAGCAGTTCTTC	CASSIDPGLAGANEQFF
TRBD1	TRBV2	once	TRBJ1-5	TGTGCCAGCAGTAGGGGACCCGGGACAGGCTATCAGCCCCAGCATTTT	CASSRGPGTGYQPQHF
TRBD2	TRBV5-1	many	TRBJ2-7	TGCGCCAGCAGCGGGGGGGACGGGAGCTCCTACGAGCAGTACTTC	CASSGGDGSSYEQYF
TRBD2	TRBV28	many	TRBJ2-7	TGTGCCAGCAGTTTTAACCCTGTGTTGGCTAGCGGCACCTACGAGCAGTACTTC	CASSFNPVLASGTYEQYF
TRBD2	TRBV6-2/TRBV6-3	-	TRBJ2-1	TGTGCCAGCAGTCGGGAAGCGGGATTGGGTAATGAGCAGTTCTTC	CASSREAGLGNEQFF
TRBD2	TRBV3-1	-	TRBJ2-5	TGTGCCAGCAGCGCGGGGACTAGCGGGAGGGCCGGGGAGACCCAGTACTTC	CASSAGTSGRAGETQYF
-	TRBV19	-	TRBJ1-6	TGTGCCAGTAGTTCGGGAGCCGGGGGGAGACCCCTCCACTTT	CASSSGAGGRPLHF
-	TRBV20-1	many	TRBJ2-1	TGCAGTGCTAGACCTTGGCGGAGCTACAATGAGCAGTTCTTC	CSARPWRSYNEQFF
TRBD1	TRBV6-2/TRBV6-3	many	TRBJ2-7	TGTGCCAGCAGTTACTCGGGACAGGGGATCGAGCAGTACTTC	CASSYSGQGIEQYF
TRBD1	TRBV30	many	TRBJ1-2	TGTGCCTGCCCGGACAGGGGGTTGTATGGCTACACCTTC	CACPDRGLYGYTF